Each of the 12 T cell receptor beta chains below was sequenced from the same sample in a study of post-analysis software for immune sequencing data. These TCRs' antigens remain unknown. Study observations and caveats: Included in a set of about five TRBV segments more frequent in patients than controls were TRBV5-6, TRBV5-1 and TRBV20-1.

Incorporated into the TCR beta cDNA libraries were unique molecular identifiers, which served to reduce PCR and sequencing biases. TCRdb re-analysed the PCR reads in MiXCR, keeping a single row per CDR3 protein. The sample contains about 260,000 distinct CDR3 sequences, about 38% of which appear only once. Material for sequencing was blood. Receptors originate from a girl aged 5 to 17 with multiple sclerosis.

On this clonotype: A much more abundant neighbour one base away suggests this may be a read error. The V gene is TRBV7-2, the J gene TRBJ2-1; weak D call: TRBD2 (5 bases). The germline gives CDR1 SGHTA, CDR2 FQGNSA. V was clipped by 6 bases and J by 2 bases, with 17 bases between them. The CDR3 is made up of 16 amino acids. CDR3 sequence: CASSKHASWTYNEQFF. The CDR3 DNA sequence: TGTGCCAGCAGTAAACATGCTAGCTGGACCTACAATGAGCAGTTCTTC. The complete variable domain, with remaining parts taken from reference TRBV7-2 and TRBJ2-1, reads GAGVSQSPSNKVTEKGKDVELRCDPISGHTALYWYRQSLGQGLEFLIYFQGNSAPDKSGLPSDRFSAERTGGSVSTLTIQRTQQEDSAVYLCASSKHASWTYNEQFFGPGTRLTVL.

There are many counts of this clonotype. This chain uses TRBV3-1 with TRBJ2-1; 7 bases line up with TRBD2. Germline V CDR1 and CDR2: LGHDT, YNNKEL (reference sequence). The ends lost 4 bases at V and 0 bases at J; junction bases unmatched: 3. The CDR3 has 15 amino acids. The CDR3 region is CASSLSGPSYNEQFF. CDR3 sequence (DNA): TGTGCCAGCAGCCTTAGCGGGCCCTCCTACAATGAGCAGTTCTTC.

The chain couples TRBV5-4 to TRBJ2-1, with TRBD2 identical over 8 bases. Per the germline V gene, CDR1 is SGHNT and CDR2 is YYREEE (reference sequence). This CDR3 is 13 amino acids long. V lost 4 bases, J lost 12 bases, and 9 bases stayed unmatched. CDR3 DNA: TGTGCCAGCAGCGGTGGGACTAGTGGGTGGCAGTTCTTC. This gives the protein CASSGGTSGWQFF.

This rearrangement joins TRBV7-6 to TRBJ2-2; no firm D call. V was trimmed by 1 base and J by 5 bases, leaving 8 bases between them. Germline V gene sequence: CDR1 SGHVS, CDR2 FNYEAQ. CDR3 size: 14 residues. DNA of the CDR3: TGTGCCAGCAGCTTAGGGTCCGAAACCGGGGAGCTGTTTTTT. Amino acids: CASSLGSETGELFF.

This clonotype showed up many times. The CDR3 here is CASSLALAGGRDTQYF. The CDR3 nucleotides read TGTGCCAGCAGCTTGGCCCTAGCGGGGGGTCGGGATACGCAGTATTTT. This sequence joins TRBV11-2 and TRBJ2-3; 11 bases fit TRBD2. Germline CDR1 and CDR2: SGHAT and FQNNGV. J lost 6 bases, V lost 3 bases, and 8 bases had no gene match. The CDR3 has 16 residues.

Of note for this clonotype: A much larger clone lies a single base off, so this may be a read error. No conserved phenylalanine or tryptophan ends this CDR3, so it is likely a read error. This CDR3 reads CASSSPRGGYTC. DNA of the CDR3: TGTGCCAGCAGCTCCCCGAGGGGTGGCTACACCTGC. The gene calls are TRBV14 and TRBJ1-2, with D perhaps matching TRBD1 (5 bases). The V and J ends lost 5 bases and 7 bases respectively, with 11 bases between them. The CDR3 is 12 residues long. CDR1 SGHDN and CDR2 FVKESK come from the germline V gene.

A few counts support this clonotype. V is TRBV2 and J is TRBJ2-4; TRBD1 agrees at 8 bases. V was clipped by 6 bases and J by 0 bases; unmatched bases: 10. Germline loops: CDR1 SNHLY, CDR2 FYNNEI. The CDR3 has 17 residues. CDR3 residues: CASRTGEGRLAKNIQYF. In DNA, the CDR3 is TGTGCCAGCAGGACAGGGGAAGGACGGTTAGCCAAAAACATTCAGTACTTC.

This clonotype was seen many times. The rearrangement joins TRBV7-9 to TRBJ1-6; TRBD1 matches 10 bases. The V gene's germline CDR1 is SEHNR and CDR2 FQNEAQ (reference sequence). The V gene end was trimmed by 6 bases and the J gene end by 8 bases; junction bases not matched to a gene: 13. This CDR3 spans 17 amino acids. For the CDR3, the DNA is TGTGCCAGCAGTAATCGGGACAGGGGAGCGGGCGATTCACCCCTCCACTTT. Its protein product is CASSNRDRGAGDSPLHF.

This clonotype appeared many times. The chain recombines TRBV20-1 with TRBJ1-2; tentative D call: TRBD1 (5 bases). Germline V gene lookup returns CDR1 DFQATT and CDR2 SNEGSKA (reference sequence). CDR3 length equals 14 residues. V shed 6 bases and J shed 4 bases, with 18 bases lying between them. The CDR3 sequence is CSASRVGGSYGYTF. In DNA form, the CDR3 reads TGCAGTGCCTCGCGCGTTGGGGGAAGCTATGGCTACACCTTC.

In its sample, this clonotype was seen many times. This chain links TRBV5-1 with TRBJ2-5; no reliable D call. The germline V gene has CDR1 SGHRS and CDR2 YFSETQ. V gave up 0 bases and J gave up 0 bases, with 6 bases separating them. The length of the CDR3 is 14 residues. This CDR3 reads CASSLGSNQETQYF. CDR3 nucleotides: TGCGCCAGCAGCTTGGGGTCCAACCAAGAGACCCAGTACTTC.

This clonotype has more than one count but fewer than ten. Given a much more abundant clone one base away, this may be a read error. V and J are TRBV5-1 and TRBJ2-1, with 9 positions matching TRBD1. The V segment lost 4 bases and the J segment 5 bases; nucleotides outside the gene matches: 7. This CDR3 spans 15 amino acids. The germline CDR1 and CDR2 sequences are SGHRS and YFSETQ. The CDR3 bases are TGCGCCAGCAGCCTGGACAGGGGCCCCCACAATGAGCAGTTCTTC. Translation gives CASSLDRGPHNEQFF.

This clonotype was recorded at least ten times. The V gene is TRBV7-2, the J gene TRBJ2-7; a possible D gene is TRBD1 (7 bases). Trimming took 5 bases from V and 6 from J, leaving 17 bases between them. Per the germline V gene, CDR1 is SGHTA and CDR2 is FQGNSA. The CDR3 is 14 amino acids. CDR3 coding DNA: TGTGCCAGCAGCCCTGGAGGGGGCGTTTTCGAGCAGTACTTC. It specifies CASSPGGGVFEQYF.